The T cell receptor beta chain described here comes from a study of glioma-infiltrating T cells after dendritic cell vaccination. CDR1 and CDR2 from the germline V gene are LGHNA and YNFKEQ. CDR3 length: 18 residues. Trimming stripped 0 bases from V and 2 bases from J, with 16 bases between. TCRdb keeps only in-frame clones here, not all; method: immunoSEQ multiplex PCR. The sample lists 93,000 or so clones, about four fifths seen once, with 5.5% to 7% in the top ten. The chain joins TRBV4-2 to TRBJ2-2, with a weak D call TRBD2 (6 bases). The source is a human donor with glioblastoma. The sequenced sample was blood, obtained before dendritic cell vaccination. CDR3 sequence (DNA): TGTGCCAGCAGCCAAGAAGTGGGAGTTGCGGGAAACACCGGGGAGCTGTTTTTT. The encoded protein is CASSQEVGVAGNTGELFF.